This T cell receptor (beta chain) was identified during a study of T cell changes during pregnancy in multiple sclerosis. TCRdb's copy holds only in-frame clones and misses some; the assay was immunoSEQ multiplex PCR. The table includes 30,000 to 45,000 clones, more than 85% detected once. V was shortened by 4 bases and J by 0 bases, with 10 bases between the two germline ends. Germline V CDR1 and CDR2: LNHNV, YYDKDF (reference sequence). The CDR3 spans 14 residues. This TCR derives from a female donor with multiple sclerosis, enrolled in a pregnancy study. The material sequenced was CD8+ T cells from peripheral blood mononuclear cells, taken in the first trimester of pregnancy. The chain uses TRBV15 and TRBJ2-7; a possible D gene is TRBD1 (5 bases). CDR3 sequence: CATSKGEPSYEQYF. The CDR3 DNA sequence: TGTGCCACCAGCAAAGGGGAACCCTCCTACGAGCAGTACTTC.